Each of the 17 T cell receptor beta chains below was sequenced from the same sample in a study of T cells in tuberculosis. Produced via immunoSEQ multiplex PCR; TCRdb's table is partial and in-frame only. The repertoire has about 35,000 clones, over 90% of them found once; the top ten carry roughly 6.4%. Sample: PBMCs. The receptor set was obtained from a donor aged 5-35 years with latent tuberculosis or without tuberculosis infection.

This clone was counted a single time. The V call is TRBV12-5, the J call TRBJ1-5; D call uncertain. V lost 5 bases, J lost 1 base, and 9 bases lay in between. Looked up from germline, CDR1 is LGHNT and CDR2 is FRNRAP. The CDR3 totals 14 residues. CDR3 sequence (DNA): TGTGCTAGTGGTCCATCGGGGAGCAATCAGCCCCAGCATTTT. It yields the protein CASGPSGSNQPQHF.

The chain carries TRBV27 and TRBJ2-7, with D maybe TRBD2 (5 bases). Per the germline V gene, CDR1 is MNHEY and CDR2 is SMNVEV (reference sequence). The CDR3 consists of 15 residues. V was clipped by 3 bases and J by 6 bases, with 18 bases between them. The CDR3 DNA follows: TGTGCCAGCAGTTTGGGAGACGTAGCCCCGGGCGAGCAGTACTTC. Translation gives CASSLGDVAPGEQYF.

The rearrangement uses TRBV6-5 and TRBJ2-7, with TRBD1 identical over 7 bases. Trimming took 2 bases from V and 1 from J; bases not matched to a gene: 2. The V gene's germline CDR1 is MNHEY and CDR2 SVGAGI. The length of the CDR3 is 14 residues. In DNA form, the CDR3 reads TGTGCCAGCAGTTACCGGGACAGTTCCTACGAGCAGTACTTC. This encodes CASSYRDSSYEQYF.

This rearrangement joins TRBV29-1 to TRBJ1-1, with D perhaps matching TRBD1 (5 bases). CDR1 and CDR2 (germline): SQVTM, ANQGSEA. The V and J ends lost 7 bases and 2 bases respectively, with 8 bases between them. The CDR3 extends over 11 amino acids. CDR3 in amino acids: CSGGHNTEAFF. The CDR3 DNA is TGCAGCGGAGGACACAACACTGAAGCTTTCTTT.

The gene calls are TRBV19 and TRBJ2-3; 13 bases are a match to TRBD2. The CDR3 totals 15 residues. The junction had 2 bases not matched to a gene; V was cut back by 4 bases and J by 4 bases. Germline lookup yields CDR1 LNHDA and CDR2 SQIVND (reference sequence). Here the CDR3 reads CASSTTSGGADTQYF. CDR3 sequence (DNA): TGTGCCAGTAGTACAACTAGCGGGGGGGCAGATACGCAGTATTTT.

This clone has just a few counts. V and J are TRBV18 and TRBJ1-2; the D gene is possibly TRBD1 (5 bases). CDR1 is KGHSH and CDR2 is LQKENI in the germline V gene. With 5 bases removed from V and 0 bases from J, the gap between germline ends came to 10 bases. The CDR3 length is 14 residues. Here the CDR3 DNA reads TGTGCCAGCTCATACGACAGTACTAACTATGGCTACACCTTC. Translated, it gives CASSYDSTNYGYTF.

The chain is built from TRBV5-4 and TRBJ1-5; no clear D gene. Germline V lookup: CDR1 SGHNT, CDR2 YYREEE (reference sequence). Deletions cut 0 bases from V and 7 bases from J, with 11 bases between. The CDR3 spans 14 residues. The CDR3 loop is CASSLARTWQPQHF. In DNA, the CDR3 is TGTGCCAGCAGCTTGGCTAGGACTTGGCAGCCCCAGCATTTT.

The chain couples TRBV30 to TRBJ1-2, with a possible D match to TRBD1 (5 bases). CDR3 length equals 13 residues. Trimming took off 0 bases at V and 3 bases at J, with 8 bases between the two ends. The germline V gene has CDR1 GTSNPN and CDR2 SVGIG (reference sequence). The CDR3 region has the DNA TGTGCCTGGAGTGTCGACAGACACTATGGCTACACCTTC. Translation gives CAWSVDRHYGYTF. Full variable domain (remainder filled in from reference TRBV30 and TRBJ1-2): SQTIHQWPATLVQPVGSPLSLECTVEGTSNPNLYWYRQAAGRGLQLLFYSVGIGQISSEVPQNLSASRPQDRQFILSSKKLLLSDSGFYLCAWSVDRHYGYTFGSGTRLTVV.

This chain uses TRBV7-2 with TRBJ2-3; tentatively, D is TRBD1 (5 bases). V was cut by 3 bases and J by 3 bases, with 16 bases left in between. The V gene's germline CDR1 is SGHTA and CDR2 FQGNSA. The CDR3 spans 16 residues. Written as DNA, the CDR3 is TGTGCCAGCAGCTTTTGGGGCCCTCCTGGGACAGATACGCAGTATTTT. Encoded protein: CASSFWGPPGTDTQYF. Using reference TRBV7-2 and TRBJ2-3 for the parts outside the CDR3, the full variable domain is GAGVSQSPSNKVTEKGKDVELRCDPISGHTALYWYRQSLGQGLEFLIYFQGNSAPDKSGLPSDRFSAERTGGSVSTLTIQRTQQEDSAVYLCASSFWGPPGTDTQYFGPGTRLTVL.

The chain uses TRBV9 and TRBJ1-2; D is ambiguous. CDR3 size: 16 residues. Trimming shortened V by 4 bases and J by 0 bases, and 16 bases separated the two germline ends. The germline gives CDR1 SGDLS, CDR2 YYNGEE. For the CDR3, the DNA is TGTGCCAGCAGCCTATCCCAAGATATTCCTAACTATGGCTACACCTTC. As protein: CASSLSQDIPNYGYTF.

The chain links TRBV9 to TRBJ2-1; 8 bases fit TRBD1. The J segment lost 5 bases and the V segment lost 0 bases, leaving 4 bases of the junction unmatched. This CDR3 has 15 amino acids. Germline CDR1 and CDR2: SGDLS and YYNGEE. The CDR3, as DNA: TGTGCCAGCAGCGTAGTGGGACAGGTTAACAATGAGCAGTTCTTC. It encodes CASSVVGQVNNEQFF. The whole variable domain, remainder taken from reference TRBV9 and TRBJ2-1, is DSGVTQTPKHLITATGQRVTLRCSPRSGDLSVYWYQQSLDQGLQFLIQYYNGEERAKGNILERFSAQQFPDLHSELNLSSLELGDSALYFCASSVVGQVNNEQFFGPGTRLTVL.

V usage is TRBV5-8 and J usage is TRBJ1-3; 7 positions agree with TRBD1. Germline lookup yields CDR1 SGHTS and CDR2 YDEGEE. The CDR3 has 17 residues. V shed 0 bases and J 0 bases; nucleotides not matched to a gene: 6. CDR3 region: CASSLARGTGSGNTIYF. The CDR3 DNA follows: TGTGCCAGCAGCTTGGCCAGGGGGACCGGCTCTGGAAACACCATATATTTT.

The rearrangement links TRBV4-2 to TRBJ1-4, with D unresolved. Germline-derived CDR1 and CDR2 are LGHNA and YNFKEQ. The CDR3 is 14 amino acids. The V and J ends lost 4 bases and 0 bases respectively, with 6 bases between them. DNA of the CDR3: TGTGCCAGCAGCCTCGGTCCAACTAATGAAAAACTGTTTTTT. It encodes CASSLGPTNEKLFF.

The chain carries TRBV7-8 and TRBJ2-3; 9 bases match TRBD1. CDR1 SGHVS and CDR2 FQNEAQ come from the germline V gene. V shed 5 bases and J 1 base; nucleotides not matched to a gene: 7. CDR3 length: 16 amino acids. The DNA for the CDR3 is TGTGCCAGCAGCCCCCGACAGGGGGGAGGCACAGATACGCAGTATTTT. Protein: CASSPRQGGGTDTQYF.

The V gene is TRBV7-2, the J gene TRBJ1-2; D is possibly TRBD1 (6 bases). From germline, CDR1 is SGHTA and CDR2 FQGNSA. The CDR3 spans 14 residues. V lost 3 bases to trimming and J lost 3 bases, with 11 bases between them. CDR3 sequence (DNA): TGTGCCAGCAGCTTCACAGGGTTGGACTATGGCTACACCTTC. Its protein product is CASSFTGLDYGYTF.

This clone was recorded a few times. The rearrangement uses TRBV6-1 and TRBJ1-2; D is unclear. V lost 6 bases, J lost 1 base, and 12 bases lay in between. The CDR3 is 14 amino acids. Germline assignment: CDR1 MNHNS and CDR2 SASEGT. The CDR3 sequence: CASRELGFNYGYTF. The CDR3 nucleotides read TGTGCCAGCAGGGAATTGGGCTTTAACTATGGCTACACCTTC.

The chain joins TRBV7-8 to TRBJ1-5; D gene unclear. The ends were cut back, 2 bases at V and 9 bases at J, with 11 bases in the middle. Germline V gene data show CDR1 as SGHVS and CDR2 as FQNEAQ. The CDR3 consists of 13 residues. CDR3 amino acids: CASSLLSTLPQHF. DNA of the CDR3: TGTGCCAGCAGCTTACTGTCGACACTGCCCCAGCATTTT.